The next 15 T cell receptor beta chains were all read from a single sample in a study of CD8+ T cells in alopecia areata. Treatment in this sample: oral pan-JAK inhibitor, 5-10 mg twice daily. Sequencing used cDNA as its template, made by extracting RNA and reverse transcribing it. Some clones are missing from TCRdb's copy, which holds only in-frame ones; the method was immunoSEQ multiplex PCR. The data contain about 94,000 clones, over 70% of them singletons. The sequencing here drew on CD8+ T cells sorted from blood, taken at week 44, from a patient treated with tofacitinib. The receptors stem from a human donor with alopecia areata.

J is TRBJ2-7 and V is TRBV5-6; D ambiguous. CDR1 is SGHDT, CDR2 YYEEEE, per germline. This CDR3 is built from 15 residues. The germline V and J ends were trimmed by 4 bases and 6 bases, with 20 bases remaining between them. The CDR3, as DNA: TGTGCCAGCAGCACTAAATGGGTCGCGTTCGCCGAGCAGTACTTC. It specifies CASSTKWVAFAEQYF.

This chain uses TRBV27 with TRBJ1-5; a possible D gene is TRBD1 (5 bases). This CDR3 is 15 amino acids long. In germline, CDR1 is MNHEY, CDR2 SMNVEV (reference sequence). V dropped 0 bases and J dropped 2 bases, with 8 bases sitting between them. The CDR3 here is CASSLSAGGNQPQHF. Written as DNA, the CDR3 is TGTGCCAGCAGTTTATCCGCGGGGGGCAATCAGCCCCAGCATTTT.

This clone was counted once. The genes are TRBV11-2 and TRBJ2-7; 9 bases are a match to TRBD1. Germline V CDR1 and CDR2: SGHAT, FQNNGV. V lost 4 bases to trimming and J lost 2 bases; unmatched junction nucleotides: 12. The length of the CDR3 is 17 residues. CDR3 DNA sequence: TGTGCCAGCAGCTACGGACAGGGGAACCCAACACCCTACGAGCAGTACTTC. This translates into CASSYGQGNPTPYEQYF.

The chain employs TRBV4-3 and TRBJ1-1; 8 bases are shared with TRBD1. In germline, CDR1 is LGHNA, CDR2 YSLEER. The junction had 13 bases not matched to a gene; V was cut back by 1 base and J by 3 bases. CDR3 length equals 18 residues. CDR3 coding DNA: TGCGCCAGCAGCCAAGCTTCTCCGGGACAGGAGGGATACACTGAAGCTTTCTTT. This translates into CASSQASPGQEGYTEAFF.

The V gene is TRBV7-9, the J gene TRBJ2-3; 11 nucleotides match TRBD2. Unmatched junction bases numbered 10, after V lost 4 bases and J lost 4 bases. This CDR3 is built from 17 residues. CDR1 is SEHNR and CDR2 is FQNEAQ in the germline V gene (reference sequence). The CDR3 DNA follows: TGTGCCAGCAGCTCGCCGGTGGTACTAGCGGGGGCAGATACGCAGTATTTT. This encodes CASSSPVVLAGADTQYF.

V gene TRBV30 combines with J gene TRBJ2-7; D call uncertain. CDR1 and CDR2 (germline): GTSNPN, SVGIG (reference sequence). Trimming removed 3 bases at V and 1 base at J, with 10 bases between. The CDR3 consists of 13 residues. The CDR3 nucleotides read TGTGCCTGGAGAGCTCCCGGGTCCTACGAGCAGTACTTC. This gives the protein CAWRAPGSYEQYF.

This clone was recorded a few times. This chain uses TRBV13 with TRBJ1-1, with D tentatively TRBD1 (6 bases). This CDR3 spans 12 amino acids. In germline, CDR1 is PRHDT, CDR2 FYEKMQ (reference sequence). Trimming removed 5 bases at V and 8 bases at J, with 12 bases between. The CDR3 is CASSIQGLEAFF. CDR3 nucleotides: TGTGCCAGCAGCATACAGGGATTGGAAGCTTTCTTT. Full variable domain (rest looked up from reference TRBV13 and TRBJ1-1): AAGVIQSPRHLIKEKRETATLKCYPIPRHDTVYWYQQGPGQDPQFLISFYEKMQSDKGSIPDRFSAQQFSDYHSELNMSSLELGDSALYFCASSIQGLEAFFGQGTRLTVV.

As concerns this clone: This sample includes further DNA sequences coding for the same CDR3. The rearrangement links TRBV29-1 to TRBJ1-2; TRBD1 agrees at 7 bases. CDR1 is SQVTM and CDR2 is ANQGSEA in the germline V gene. J lost 3 bases, V lost 7 bases, and 2 bases had no gene match. The CDR3 totals 11 residues. Here the CDR3 DNA reads TGCAGCGCCGGGACAGACTATGGCTACACCTTC. This sequence encodes CSAGTDYGYTF.

Only one count was recorded for this clone. The V and J genes are TRBV13 and TRBJ1-2, with D tentatively TRBD1 (6 bases). CDR3 length equals 16 residues. V was pared by 0 bases and J by 4 bases, with 15 bases between. The germline CDR1 and CDR2 sequences are PRHDT and FYEKMQ (reference sequence). The CDR3 sequence is CASSLGFRGGRYGYTF. The CDR3 DNA reads TGTGCCAGCAGCTTAGGGTTCAGGGGCGGACGCTATGGCTACACCTTC.

The chain links TRBV29-1 to TRBJ2-5, with D hard to call. The assigned J gene may be wrong: the sequence end matches TRBJ2-7 better. The CDR3 consists of 11 residues. CDR1 is SQVTM and CDR2 is ANQGSEA in the germline V gene. CDR3 DNA: TGCAGCGTTGAAACAAACTACGAGCAGTACTTC. Its protein product is CSVETNYEQYF.

V is TRBV18 and J is TRBJ1-4; D may be TRBD1 (6 bases). Germline CDR1 reads KGHSH; CDR2 reads LQKENI. CDR3 length: 15 residues. V was clipped by 3 bases and J by 7 bases, with 15 bases between them. The CDR3 protein is CASSPGTLLSEKLFF. DNA of the CDR3: TGTGCCAGCTCACCGGGGACACTTCTTAGTGAAAAACTGTTTTTT.

The gene calls are TRBV29-1 and TRBJ1-2; 8 bases fit TRBD1. The V segment lost 7 bases and the J segment 7 bases; nucleotides outside the gene matches: 8. Germline CDR1 reads SQVTM; CDR2 reads ANQGSEA. The CDR3 is 12 amino acids. This CDR3 is CSARDRSPGYTF. The CDR3, as DNA: TGCAGCGCCAGGGACAGGAGTCCTGGCTACACCTTC.

This chain connects TRBV14 to TRBJ2-3, with 8 bases matching TRBD1. The CDR3 is 16 residues long. With V trimmed by 3 bases and J by 3 bases, 8 bases remained unmatched. Germline assignment: CDR1 SGHDN and CDR2 FVKESK. The CDR3 bases are TGTGCCAGCAGCCACAGGGACAGGAGAGAGACAGATACGCAGTATTTT. Its protein product is CASSHRDRRETDTQYF. Complete variable domain (other parts from reference TRBV14 and TRBJ2-3): EAGVTQFPSHSVIEKGQTVTLRCDPISGHDNLYWYRRVMGKEIKFLLHFVKESKQDESGMPNNRFLAERTGGTYSTLKVQPAELEDSGVYFCASSHRDRRETDTQYFGPGTRLTVL.

The rearrangement links TRBV11-2 to TRBJ2-3; D may correspond to TRBD1 or TRBD2 (6 bases each). CDR3 length: 14 residues. Germline-derived CDR1 and CDR2 are SGHAT and FQNNGV. The germline V and J ends were trimmed by 3 bases and 7 bases, with 14 bases remaining between them. The CDR3: CASSLGAGSHTQYF. CDR3 DNA sequence: TGTGCCAGCAGCTTGGGGGCCGGGAGTCATACGCAGTATTTT.

V is TRBV7-9 and J is TRBJ2-2; D remains ambiguous. This CDR3 spans 12 amino acids. Trimming removed 4 bases from V and 4 bases from J, with 4 bases in between. From germline, CDR1 is SEHNR and CDR2 FQNEAQ (reference sequence). CDR3 residues: CASSYSTGELFF. CDR3 nucleotide sequence: TGTGCCAGCAGCTATAGCACCGGGGAGCTGTTTTTT.